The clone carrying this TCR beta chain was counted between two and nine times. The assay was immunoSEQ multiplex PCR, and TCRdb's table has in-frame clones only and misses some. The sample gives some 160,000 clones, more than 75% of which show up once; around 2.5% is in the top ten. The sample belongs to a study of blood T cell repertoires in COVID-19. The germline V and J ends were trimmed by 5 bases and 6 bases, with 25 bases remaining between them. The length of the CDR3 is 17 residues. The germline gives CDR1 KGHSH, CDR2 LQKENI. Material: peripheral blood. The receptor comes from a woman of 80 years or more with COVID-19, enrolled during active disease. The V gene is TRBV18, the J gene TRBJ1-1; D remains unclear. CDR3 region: CASSAQITTGRAPEAFF. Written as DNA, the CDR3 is TGTGCCAGCTCAGCACAAATAACAACGGGGAGGGCCCCTGAAGCTTTCTTT.